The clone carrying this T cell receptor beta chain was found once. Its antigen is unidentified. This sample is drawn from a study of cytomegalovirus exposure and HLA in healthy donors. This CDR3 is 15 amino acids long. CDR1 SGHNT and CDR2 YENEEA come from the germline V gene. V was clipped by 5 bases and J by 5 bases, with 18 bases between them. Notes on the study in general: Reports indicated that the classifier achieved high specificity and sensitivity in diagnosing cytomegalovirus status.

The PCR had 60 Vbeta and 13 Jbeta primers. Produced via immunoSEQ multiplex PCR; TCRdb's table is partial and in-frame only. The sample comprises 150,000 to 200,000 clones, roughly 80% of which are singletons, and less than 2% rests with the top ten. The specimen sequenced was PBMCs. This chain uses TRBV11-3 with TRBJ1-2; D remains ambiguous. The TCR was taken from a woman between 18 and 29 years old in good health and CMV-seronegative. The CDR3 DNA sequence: TGTGCCAGCAGCCCGACGTGGTCGGGAGATTATGGCTACACCTTC. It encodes CASSPTWSGDYGYTF.